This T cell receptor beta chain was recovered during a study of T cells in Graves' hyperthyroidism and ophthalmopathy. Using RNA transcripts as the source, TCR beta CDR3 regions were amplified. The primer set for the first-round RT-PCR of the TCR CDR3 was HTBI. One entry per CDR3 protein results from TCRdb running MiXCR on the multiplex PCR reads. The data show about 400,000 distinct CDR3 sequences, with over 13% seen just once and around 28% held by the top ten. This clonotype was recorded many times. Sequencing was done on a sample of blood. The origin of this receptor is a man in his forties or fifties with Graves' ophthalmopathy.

The CDR3 spells CATSDPGLAGARGNEQFF. In DNA, the CDR3 is TGTGCCACCAGTGATCCGGGACTAGCGGGAGCCCGGGGGAATGAGCAGTTCTTC. The rearrangement joins TRBV24-1 to TRBJ2-1; the match to TRBD2 covers 14 bases. There are 18 residues in the CDR3. V lost 3 bases and J lost 7; bases outside the gene matches: 10. Germline CDR1 and CDR2: KGHDR and SFDVKD.